The 28 T cell receptor beta chains reported below all come from one sample, sequenced in a study of blood T cell repertoires in COVID-19. Produced via immunoSEQ multiplex PCR; TCRdb's table is partial and in-frame only. The sample shows tens of thousands of clones, roughly 83% of them seen only once. The sequenced material came from peripheral blood. The source of these receptors is an elderly woman with acute or convalescent COVID-19.

J is TRBJ1-1 and V is TRBV30, with D possibly being TRBD1 (6 bases). The CDR3 totals 13 residues. V was cut by 5 bases and J by 7 bases, with 17 bases left in between. CDR1 and CDR2 (germline): GTSNPN, SVGIG (reference sequence). CDR3 DNA: TGTGCCTGGGCAAGGGCAGGGGCGAGTGAAGCTTTCTTT. This translates into CAWARAGASEAFF.

The gene calls are TRBV5-4 and TRBJ2-5; 7 bases are shared with TRBD2. The CDR3 extends over 16 amino acids. Germline V lookup: CDR1 SGHNT, CDR2 YYREEE (reference sequence). The J segment lost 5 bases and the V segment lost 3 bases, leaving 13 bases of the junction unmatched. The CDR3 spells CASSSWDYEEYETQYF. DNA of the CDR3: TGTGCCAGCAGCTCGTGGGACTATGAAGAATATGAGACCCAGTACTTC.

This clone was seen a handful of times. The chain recombines TRBV27 with TRBJ1-6, with no clear D. Germline lookup yields CDR1 MNHEY and CDR2 SMNVEV (reference sequence). The CDR3 totals 13 residues. The V and J ends lost 8 bases and 5 bases respectively, with 10 bases between them. CDR3 nucleotide sequence: TGTGCCAGCTCGGGAGGTGATAATTCACCCCTCCACTTT. It translates to CASSGGDNSPLHF.

V usage is TRBV6-6 and J usage is TRBJ1-1; no clear D gene. The CDR3 loop spans 16 amino acids. Trimming took off 2 bases at V and 3 bases at J, with 16 bases between the two ends. The germline CDR1 and CDR2 sequences are MNHNY and SVGAGI (reference sequence). The CDR3 bases are TGTGCCAGCAGTTACCCCCGACGGGAGGACCACACTGAAGCTTTCTTT. It translates to CASSYPRREDHTEAFF.

V gene TRBV19 combines with J gene TRBJ2-2; 7 nucleotides align to TRBD1. Trimming removed 9 bases from V and 5 bases from J; junction bases left unmatched: 3. Germline V lookup: CDR1 LNHDA, CDR2 SQIVND (reference sequence). CDR3 length: 12 amino acids. Here the CDR3 reads CASKDRTGELFF. CDR3 DNA sequence: TGTGCCAGCAAGGACAGGACCGGGGAGCTGTTTTTT.

The chain links TRBV4-1 to TRBJ1-2; no clear D gene. Trimming pared 1 base from V and 8 bases from J, leaving 11 bases between. Looked up from germline, CDR1 is MGHRA and CDR2 is YSYEKL. The CDR3 runs to 13 residues. This CDR3 is CASSQVKDGGYTF. The CDR3 region has the DNA TGCGCCAGCAGCCAAGTTAAAGACGGGGGCTACACCTTC.

The gene calls are TRBV7-9 and TRBJ1-1, with 10 bases matching TRBD1. The V and J ends lost 2 bases and 4 bases, in that order; junction bases with no gene match: 7. This CDR3 is built from 16 residues. The germline V gene encodes CDR1 SEHNR and CDR2 FQNEAQ (reference sequence). CDR3 loop: CASSLWGGQGVTEAFF. The CDR3 coding sequence is TGTGCCAGCAGCTTATGGGGTGGACAGGGGGTCACTGAAGCTTTCTTT.

The genes are TRBV19 and TRBJ1-2; possible D gene TRBD1, 6 bases. The CDR3 runs to 14 residues. In germline, CDR1 is LNHDA, CDR2 SQIVND (reference sequence). The V gene lost 4 bases and the J gene lost 3 bases, with 12 bases spanning the gap. CDR3 nucleotides: TGTGCCAGTAGTAAACAGGGTCTAGACTATGGCTACACCTTC. Amino acid sequence: CASSKQGLDYGYTF.

The rearrangement uses TRBV11-3 and TRBJ1-1; TRBD1 might be the D (5 bases). The CDR3 is 13 residues long. The V end was cut by 6 bases, the J end by 6 bases, with 14 bases between. Germline lookup yields CDR1 SGHNT and CDR2 YENEEA. DNA of the CDR3: TGTGCCAGCAGGCAATACGGGGGGGCTGAAGCTTTCTTT. It translates to CASRQYGGAEAFF.

The V gene is TRBV27, the J gene TRBJ1-6; 7 bases align to TRBD1. The V gene's germline CDR1 is MNHEY and CDR2 SMNVEV (reference sequence). This CDR3 has 16 residues. The ends lost 2 bases at V and 5 bases at J; junction bases unmatched: 6. The CDR3 DNA sequence: TGTGCCAGCAGTTTACGAGGACAGGTGAATAATTCACCCCTCCACTTT. As protein: CASSLRGQVNNSPLHF.

This clone showed up just a few times. The V call is TRBV4-1, the J call TRBJ1-2; no clear D gene. Germline assignment: CDR1 MGHRA and CDR2 YSYEKL. V gave up 1 base and J gave up 5 bases, with 14 bases separating them. This CDR3 comprises 15 residues. The CDR3 region has the DNA TGCGCCAGCAGCCAAGGAGGCGTAGGGAGGTATGGCTACACCTTC. Translated, it gives CASSQGGVGRYGYTF.

The chain links TRBV28 to TRBJ1-5, with TRBD1 identical over 7 bases. The CDR3 runs to 16 residues. V lost 5 bases to trimming and J lost 6 bases; unmatched junction nucleotides: 13. Germline V gene data show CDR1 as MDHEN and CDR2 as SYDVKM. The CDR3 DNA reads TGTGCCAGCAGTCCTAAGGGGGCCCGCTCAGGTCAGCCCCAGCATTTT. Translation: CASSPKGARSGQPQHF.

V usage is TRBV18 and J usage is TRBJ1-5, with D possibly TRBD1 on 5 matching bases. Germline values: CDR1 KGHSH, CDR2 LQKENI. V was clipped by 3 bases and J by 3 bases, with 12 bases between them. This CDR3 contains 15 residues. The CDR3 reads CASSPGQGTNQPQHF. The CDR3 DNA sequence: TGTGCCAGCTCACCTGGGCAGGGCACCAATCAGCCCCAGCATTTT.

V and J are TRBV19 and TRBJ1-5; TRBD1 matches 7 bases. Germline trimming cut 5 bases from V and 5 bases from J; bases unmatched to any gene: 3. Germline CDR1 LNHDA, CDR2 SQIVND (reference sequence). The CDR3 length is 13 residues. CDR3 loop: CASSRGGYQPQHF. The CDR3 coding sequence is TGTGCCAGTAGTCGAGGGGGCTATCAGCCCCAGCATTTT.

The chain links TRBV5-1 to TRBJ2-5, with 12 bases identical to TRBD1. Trimming at V came to 4 bases and at J to 5 bases, leaving 12 bases not matched to a gene. Germline-derived CDR1 and CDR2 are SGHRS and YFSETQ. CDR3 length: 17 amino acids. The CDR3 DNA sequence: TGCGCCAGCAGCCACGGGACAGGGGGCGCGATTCGGGAGACCCAGTACTTC. Amino acids: CASSHGTGGAIRETQYF.

There are a few counts of this clone. The rearrangement links TRBV3-1 (or the pseudogene TRBV3-2) to TRBJ2-1; D remains ambiguous. The V gene's germline CDR1 is LGHDT and CDR2 YNNKEL (reference sequence). The germline V and J ends were trimmed by 4 bases and 7 bases, with 17 bases remaining between them. The CDR3 loop spans 15 amino acids. Written as DNA, the CDR3 is TGTGCCAGCAGCCGTTATAGAGAGAGGTCGAATGAGCAGTTCTTC. Its translation is CASSRYRERSNEQFF.

The V gene is TRBV7-9, the J gene TRBJ2-3, with 7 bases aligning to TRBD2. This CDR3 is built from 15 residues. Germline CDR1 SEHNR, CDR2 FQNEAQ (reference sequence). V shed 5 bases and J 3 bases; nucleotides not matched to a gene: 8. The CDR3 bases are TGTGCCAGCAGCCTTTATGAGGGAGGGACAGATACGCAGTATTTT. This sequence encodes CASSLYEGGTDTQYF.

The chain is built from TRBV7-9 and TRBJ2-3; 9 bases are shared with TRBD2. The junction had 3 bases not matched to a gene; V was cut back by 5 bases and J by 3 bases. Germline V gives CDR1 SEHNR, CDR2 FQNEAQ (reference sequence). This CDR3 is 14 amino acids long. This CDR3 reads CASSRSGRTDTQYF. CDR3 DNA: TGTGCCAGCAGCCGTAGCGGGAGAACAGATACGCAGTATTTT.

V gene TRBV10-2 combines with J gene TRBJ2-3; TRBD1 might be the D (5 bases). The CDR3 has 16 residues. V lost 5 bases and J 1 base, leaving 16 bases between the germline ends. Germline loops: CDR1 WSHSY, CDR2 SAAADI. CDR3 loop: CASSRVQGSGTDTQYF. CDR3 DNA: TGCGCCAGCAGTCGTGTTCAGGGTTCGGGCACAGATACGCAGTATTTT.

The chain joins TRBV9 to TRBJ1-2; TRBD1 agrees at 7 bases. V was clipped by 5 bases and J by 2 bases; unmatched bases: 9. CDR3 length equals 15 residues. CDR1 SGDLS and CDR2 YYNGEE come from the germline V gene. In DNA, the CDR3 is TGTGCCAGCAGGAAAGACAGGGCCGGAAACTATGGCTACACCTTC. The encoded protein is CASRKDRAGNYGYTF.

V is TRBV16 and J is TRBJ2-7; 9 nucleotides match TRBD1. Trimming cost V 4 bases and J 2 bases; bases outside gene matches: 6. CDR1 and CDR2 (germline): KGHSY, FQNENV. The CDR3 is 15 amino acids. CDR3 amino acids: CASSRLGQGAYEQYF. The CDR3 region has the DNA TGTGCCAGCAGCCGCTTGGGACAGGGAGCCTACGAGCAGTACTTC.

The chain links TRBV18 to TRBJ1-2; 8 positions match TRBD1. V dropped 2 bases and J dropped 6; count of bases not matched to a gene: 5. CDR3 size: 14 residues. The germline CDR1 and CDR2 sequences are KGHSH and LQKENI. CDR3 sequence reads: CASSPGQGLDGYTF. CDR3 DNA sequence: TGTGCCAGCTCACCAGGACAGGGACTGGATGGCTACACCTTC. Together with reference TRBV18 and TRBJ1-2, the CDR3 gives the full variable domain: NAGVMQNPRHLVRRRGQEARLRCSPMKGHSHVYWYRQLPEEGLKFMVYLQKENIIDESGMPKERFSAEFPKEGPSILRIQQVVRGDSAAYFCASSPGQGLDGYTFGSGTRLTVV.

The rearrangement links TRBV6-6 to TRBJ2-3; TRBD2 matches at 7 bases. Germline assignment: CDR1 MNHNY and CDR2 SVGAGI (reference sequence). The CDR3 runs to 16 residues. With V trimmed by 2 bases and J by 5 bases, 10 bases remained unmatched. The CDR3, as DNA: TGTGCCAGCAGTTACGGTGGGGCGGGGGTTAAAGATACGCAGTATTTT. As protein: CASSYGGAGVKDTQYF.

The chain links TRBV6-6 to TRBJ1-1; D unclear. V shed 0 bases and J shed 8 bases, with 13 bases lying between them. This CDR3 comprises 14 residues. In germline, CDR1 is MNHNY, CDR2 SVGAGI (reference sequence). As DNA, the CDR3 is TGTGCCAGCAGTTACTCGGTGACATCCCCCGAAGCTTTCTTT. This translates into CASSYSVTSPEAFF.

The chain links TRBV10-2 to TRBJ2-3; 7 positions match TRBD2. This CDR3 has 15 amino acids. The germline CDR1 and CDR2 sequences are WSHSY and SAAADI. The V gene end was trimmed by 3 bases and the J gene end by 0 bases; junction bases not matched to a gene: 3. The CDR3 DNA follows: TGCGCCAGCAGTGAACGAGCGGGGAGCACAGATACGCAGTATTTT. Its protein product is CASSERAGSTDTQYF.

This clone was counted a single time. The chain employs TRBV5-4 and TRBJ1-2; no firm D call. The CDR3 runs to 13 residues. The germline V gene encodes CDR1 SGHNT and CDR2 YYREEE (reference sequence). V was cut by 4 bases and J by 4 bases, with 11 bases left in between. The CDR3 loop reads CASSSPGLYGYTF. CDR3 DNA sequence: TGTGCCAGCAGCAGCCCGGGTCTCTATGGCTACACCTTC.

The rearrangement links TRBV3-1 (or the pseudogene TRBV3-2) to TRBJ2-5; the D is unclear. This CDR3 spans 14 amino acids. The V end lost 1 base, the J end lost 0 bases, and 6 bases lay between the germline ends. The germline V gene has CDR1 LGHDT and CDR2 YNNKEL (reference sequence). The CDR3 coding sequence is TGTGCCAGCAGCCAAGGCCTACACCAAGAGACCCAGTACTTC. This sequence encodes CASSQGLHQETQYF.

The table lists this clone with a few counts. The chain joins TRBV4-1 to TRBJ1-5; D may be TRBD1 (6 bases). Germline CDR1 MGHRA, CDR2 YSYEKL. This CDR3 has 16 amino acids. V was cut by 1 base and J by 3 bases, with 13 bases left in between. The CDR3: CASSQGTAFFNQPQHF. In DNA form, the CDR3 reads TGCGCCAGCAGCCAAGGGACAGCATTTTTCAATCAGCCCCAGCATTTT.